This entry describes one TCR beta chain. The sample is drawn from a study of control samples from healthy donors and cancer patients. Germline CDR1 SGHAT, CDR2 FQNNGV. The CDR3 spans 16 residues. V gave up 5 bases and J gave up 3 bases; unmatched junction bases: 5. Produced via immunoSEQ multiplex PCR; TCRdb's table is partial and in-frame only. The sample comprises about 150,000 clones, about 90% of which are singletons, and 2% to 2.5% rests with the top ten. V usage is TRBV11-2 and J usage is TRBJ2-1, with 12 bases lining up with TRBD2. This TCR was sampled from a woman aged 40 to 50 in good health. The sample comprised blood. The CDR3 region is CASSPLAGGRYNEQFF. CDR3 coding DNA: TGTGCCAGCAGCCCCCTAGCGGGGGGGCGCTACAATGAGCAGTTCTTC.